A single sample is the source of the 13 T cell receptor beta chains below, sequenced in a study of naive and memory T cell subsets. Study outcomes and limitations: Especially in CD8 cells, naive repertoires contained a few larger clonotypes, possibly CD45RA-re-expressing memory cells.

No cognate antigen is known for these TCRs. The beta constant-region primer was an equimolar mix of two oligonucleotides covering TRBC1 and TRBC2. The ligated cDNA underwent four PCR rounds using SP2 and nested alpha and beta constant-region primers. TCRdb re-called the UMI-ligation and nested PCR reads with MiXCR, one entry per CDR3 protein. The sample records about 150,000 distinct CDR3 sequences, about 23% being singletons. Material: naive CD4+ T cells from blood. The receptors here all came from a human donor in good health.

The V gene is TRBV6-5, the J gene TRBJ1-1; no reliable D call. The V end lost 2 bases, the J end lost 1 base, and 5 bases lay between the germline ends. This CDR3 has 13 amino acids. Germline loops: CDR1 MNHEY, CDR2 SVGAGI. CDR3 protein: CASSYAKNTEAFF. The CDR3 nucleotides read TGTGCCAGCAGTTACGCCAAGAACACTGAAGCTTTCTTT.

The rearrangement links TRBV5-1 to TRBJ2-1; possibly TRBD1 for D (6 bases). The germline V gene encodes CDR1 SGHRS and CDR2 YFSETQ. CDR3 length: 11 amino acids. V was cut by 5 bases and J by 12 bases, with 12 bases left in between. For the CDR3, the DNA is TGCGCCAGCAGTACAGGGATGGGGCAGTTCTTC. Translation gives CASSTGMGQFF.

The CDR3, as DNA: TGTGCCACCAGTGACCGGACGCGTTCTACTGGGGAGCTGTTTTTT. This gives the protein CATSDRTRSTGELFF. The genes are TRBV24-1 and TRBJ2-2; unclear D gene. The CDR3 spans 15 residues. Per germline, CDR1 KGHDR and CDR2 SFDVKD. Trimming took 4 bases from V and 8 from J, leaving 16 bases between them.

This clonotype turned up a few times. The chain joins TRBV7-8 to TRBJ2-4; unclear D gene. Germline CDR1 reads SGHVS; CDR2 reads FQNEAQ. CDR3 length: 14 residues. Trimming removed 1 base at V and 10 bases at J, with 14 bases between. The CDR3 loop reads CASSLGVALQIQYF. CDR3 nucleotides: TGTGCCAGCAGCTTAGGGGTAGCTCTACAGATTCAGTACTTC.

The CDR3 sequence is CASSLARSPDTQYF. The DNA of the CDR3 is TGCGCCAGCAGCTTGGCTAGATCCCCAGATACGCAGTATTTT. This rearrangement joins TRBV5-1 to TRBJ2-3; D is unclear. The V end lost 0 bases, the J end lost 4 bases, and 9 bases lay between the germline ends. The CDR3 sequence is 14 residues long. Germline V gene sequence: CDR1 SGHRS, CDR2 YFSETQ.

The J gene is TRBJ1-1, the V gene TRBV4-1; no clear D gene. With 2 bases removed from V and 0 bases from J, the gap between germline ends came to 4 bases. The germline CDR1 and CDR2 sequences are MGHRA and YSYEKL. The CDR3 runs 13 residues. The CDR3 coding sequence is TGCGCCAGCAGCCAAACAGTGAACACTGAAGCTTTCTTT. Translated: CASSQTVNTEAFF.

V is TRBV3-1 and J is TRBJ1-5, with D unclear. Germline lookup yields CDR1 LGHDT and CDR2 YNNKEL (reference sequence). CDR3 length: 13 residues. The V end was cut by 4 bases, the J end by 7 bases, with 11 bases between. In DNA, the CDR3 is TGTGCCAGCAGCCCTACGGTCGGACAGCCCCAGCATTTT. Residues: CASSPTVGQPQHF.

This clonotype was seen just once. The J gene is TRBJ2-1, the V gene TRBV6-2 or TRBV6-3; 9 positions match TRBD1. J lost 1 base, V lost 4 bases, and 5 bases had no gene match. In germline, CDR1 is MNHEY, CDR2 SVGEGT. This CDR3 is built from 16 residues. The CDR3 DNA sequence: TGTGCCAGCAGTTCACCGGACAGGGGTTCCTACAATGAGCAGTTCTTC. Protein sequence: CASSSPDRGSYNEQFF.

This clonotype was seen a handful of times. The V call is TRBV12-3 or TRBV12-4, the J call TRBJ2-5, with a weak D call TRBD1 (6 bases). V lost 5 bases and J lost 0, with 13 bases in between. The CDR3 extends over 15 amino acids. CDR3 protein: CASSPRDTYQETQYF. Written as DNA, the CDR3 is TGTGCCAGCAGTCCGAGGGACACCTACCAAGAGACCCAGTACTTC.

This clonotype was observed a handful of times. The chain links TRBV20-1 to TRBJ1-2; D unclear. V was cut by 6 bases and J by 1 base, with 18 bases left in between. The CDR3 runs 15 residues. Germline V gene lookup returns CDR1 DFQATT and CDR2 SNEGSKA (reference sequence). CDR3 in DNA: TGCAGTGCCACCCCCGGAGACTCCAGTAACTATGGCTACACCTTC. Translated: CSATPGDSSNYGYTF.

The gene calls are TRBV12-3 or TRBV12-4 and TRBJ1-6, with TRBD1 as a possible D gene (6 bases). Trimming took 7 bases from V and 6 from J, leaving 16 bases between them. The CDR3 contains 15 residues. CDR3 sequence (DNA): TGTGCCAGCACCCTCCAAGGGGGAATTAATTCACCCCTCCACTTT. Residues: CASTLQGGINSPLHF.

This chain links TRBV4-1 with TRBJ2-3; TRBD2 agrees at 11 bases. The CDR3 has 19 residues. Germline CDR1 is MGHRA and CDR2 is YSYEKL. V shed 2 bases and J 2 bases; nucleotides not matched to a gene: 12. CDR3 in DNA: TGCGCCAGCAGCCAATTTAATAGCGGGAGGGATATATACACAGATACGCAGTATTTT. Translating it yields CASSQFNSGRDIYTDTQYF.

Ten or more counts support this clonotype. This chain links TRBV11-2 with TRBJ2-4, with TRBD1 identical over 11 bases. The CDR3 consists of 15 residues. The germline V gene encodes CDR1 SGHAT and CDR2 FQNNGV. V dropped 5 bases and J dropped 8; count of bases not matched to a gene: 8. CDR3 sequence: CASSIRGDRGDIQYF. The CDR3 region has the DNA TGTGCCAGCAGCATCCGGGGGGACAGGGGGGACATTCAGTACTTC.